The source of this T cell receptor (beta chain) is a study of long-term antiretroviral therapy in people with HIV. Regarding the study as a whole: Dominant in the repertoire at all time points were clones expanded before ART. CDR3 lengths in HIV samples spanned a narrower range than controls.

Losses at the gene ends were 1 base for V and 1 base for J; bases not matched to a gene: 5. CDR1 is SQVTM, CDR2 ANQGSEA, per germline. This CDR3 is 17 amino acids long. Before they underwent DNA extraction, samples held about 0.95-10 million cryopreserved PBMC. A remark on this clone: Its antigen is undetermined.

Investigators performed immunoSEQ version v3.0 at survey level. Some clones are missing from TCRdb's copy, which holds only in-frame ones; the method was immunoSEQ multiplex PCR. The sample has 30,000 to 50,000 clones, approximately 87% seen once; the top ten hold around 4%. The rearrangement uses TRBV29-1 and TRBJ2-5; 14 bases map to TRBD2. The sample consisted of unsorted PBMCs, taken 1.2 years after starting antiretroviral therapy. The clonotype comes from a woman aged 45 to 65 with HIV. The CDR3 coding sequence is TGCAGCGTTGAAGGTCTGACTAGCGGGGGGGTCCAAGAGACCCAGTACTTC. This gives the protein CSVEGLTSGGVQETQYF.